The text below deals with one TCR beta chain. The source of the sample is a study of blood T cell repertoires in COVID-19. TCRdb's copy holds only in-frame clones and misses some; the assay was immunoSEQ multiplex PCR. The sample holds roughly 140,000 clones, 70% to 85% seen once. V dropped 2 bases and J dropped 6 bases, with 14 bases sitting between them. Germline lookup yields CDR1 SGHNT and CDR2 YYREEE (reference sequence). The CDR3 contains 15 residues. The genes are TRBV5-4 and TRBJ1-4, with a tentative D call TRBD1 (5 bases). Material for sequencing was PBMCs or T cells enriched from blood (not recorded which). This clonotype was obtained from a woman in her late teens or twenties who had been exposed to COVID-19. CDR3 protein: CASSLAGRKDEKLFF. In DNA form, the CDR3 reads TGTGCCAGCAGCTTAGCAGGGAGGAAGGATGAAAAACTGTTTTTT.